This TCR beta chain was profiled in a study of control samples from healthy donors and cancer patients. The CDR3 covers 13 residues. The trim removed 5 bases at V and 7 bases at J, leaving 5 bases unmatched. The germline CDR1 and CDR2 sequences are SGHVS and FQNEAQ. Clones were sequenced by immunoSEQ multiplex PCR, and TCRdb holds only the in-frame ones, with some missing. The sample carries just under 100,000 clones, over 85% recorded once. The specimen sequenced was blood. The sequence derives from a man younger than 35 in good health. The chain joins TRBV7-8 to TRBJ2-3, with 8 bases lining up with TRBD1. The CDR3 DNA sequence: TGTGCCAGCAGCCACAGGGGGATTTATACGCAGTATTTT. Its protein product is CASSHRGIYTQYF.